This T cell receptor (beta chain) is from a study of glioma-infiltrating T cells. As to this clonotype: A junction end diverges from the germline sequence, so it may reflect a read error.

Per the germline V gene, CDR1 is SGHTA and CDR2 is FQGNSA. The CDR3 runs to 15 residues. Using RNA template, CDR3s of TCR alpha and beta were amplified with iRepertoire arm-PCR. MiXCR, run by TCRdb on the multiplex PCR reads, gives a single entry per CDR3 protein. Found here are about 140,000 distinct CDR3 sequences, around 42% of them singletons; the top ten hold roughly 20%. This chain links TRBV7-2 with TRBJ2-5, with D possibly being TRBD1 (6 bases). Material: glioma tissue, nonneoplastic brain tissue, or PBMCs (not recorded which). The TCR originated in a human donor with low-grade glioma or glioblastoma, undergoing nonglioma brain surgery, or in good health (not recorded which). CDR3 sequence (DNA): TGTGCCACCAGTGAACAGGGACGTTCCCAAGAGACTCAGTACTTC. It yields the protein CATSEQGRSQETQYF.